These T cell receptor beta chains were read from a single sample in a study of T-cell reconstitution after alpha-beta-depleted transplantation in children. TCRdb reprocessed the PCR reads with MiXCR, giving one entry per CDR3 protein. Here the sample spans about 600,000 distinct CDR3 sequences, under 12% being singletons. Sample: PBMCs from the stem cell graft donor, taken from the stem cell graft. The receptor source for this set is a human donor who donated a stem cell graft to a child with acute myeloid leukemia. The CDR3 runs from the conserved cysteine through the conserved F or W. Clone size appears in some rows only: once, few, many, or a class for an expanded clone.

CDR3: CASSLVRDEDTQYF
V: TRBV28
size: many
length: 14
J: TRBJ2-3

CDR3: CASSRDPGLHRYEQYF
V: TRBV5-1
size: many
length: 16
J: TRBJ2-7

CDR3: CASSAVGQGDGYTF
V: TRBV7-9
size: -
length: 14
J: TRBJ1-2

CDR3: CASTPDLTDTQYF
V: TRBV6-1
size: many
length: 13
J: TRBJ2-3

CDR3: CASSSHKGSSGVFFYNEQFF
V: TRBV11-2
size: many
length: 20
J: TRBJ2-1

CDR3: CAISAGTRTEAFF
V: TRBV10-3
size: many
length: 13
J: TRBJ1-1

CDR3: CASSFRPGGHEQFF
V: TRBV5-1
size: many
length: 14
J: TRBJ2-1

CDR3: CSANPGTAGETQYF
V: TRBV20-1
size: many
length: 14
J: TRBJ2-5

CDR3: CASSQVLAGRVADTQYF
V: TRBV4-3
size: many
length: 17
J: TRBJ2-3

CDR3: CSATSVEPYEQYF
V: TRBV20-1
size: many
length: 13
J: TRBJ2-7

CDR3: CASSYLGGLAADTQYF
V: TRBV6-5
size: many
length: 16
J: TRBJ2-3

CDR3: CALGLLAPSTDTQYF
V: TRBV6-7
size: -
length: 15
J: TRBJ2-3

CDR3: CASSSLTLYNEQFF
V: TRBV6-2/TRBV6-3
size: many
length: 14
J: TRBJ2-1

CDR3: CASSPDPAYEQYF
V: TRBV4-1
size: -
length: 13
J: TRBJ2-7

CDR3: CASSLASPFSGANVLTF
V: TRBV12-3/TRBV12-4
size: -
length: 17
J: TRBJ2-6

CDR3: CQTGDYGYTEAFF
V: TRBV20-1
size: many
length: 13
J: TRBJ1-1

CDR3: CACSRRDQREIEQFF
V: TRBV3-1
size: -
length: 15
J: TRBJ2-1

CDR3: CASSFRGGQPQHF
V: TRBV12-3/TRBV12-4
size: many
length: 13
J: TRBJ1-5

CDR3: CASSGTSGTNGELFF
V: TRBV5-1
size: -
length: 15
J: TRBJ2-2

CDR3: CASSPVLSDEQFF
V: TRBV18
size: few
length: 13
J: TRBJ2-1

CDR3: CASSFPDRARETQYF
V: TRBV28
size: few
length: 15
J: TRBJ2-5

CDR3: CASVLGAPGTGSTGELFF
V: TRBV6-5
size: -
length: 18
J: TRBJ2-2

CDR3: CASSMGHTTDTQYF
V: TRBV5-1
size: -
length: 14
J: TRBJ2-3

CDR3: CSVELGTGPNTEAFF
V: TRBV29-1
size: few
length: 15
J: TRBJ1-1

CDR3: CASSFQVPDSPLHF
V: TRBV12-3/TRBV12-4
size: many
length: 14
J: TRBJ1-6

CDR3: CASSPQLADNEQFF
V: TRBV6-1
size: -
length: 14
J: TRBJ2-1

CDR3: CASSPFREGGELFF
V: TRBV7-2
size: -
length: 14
J: TRBJ2-2

CDR3: CSVGLAGIQETQYF
V: TRBV29-1
size: many
length: 14
J: TRBJ2-5

CDR3: CASSQSSGGMAGGYSYEQYF
V: TRBV4-2
size: few
length: 20
J: TRBJ2-7

CDR3: CSAYRNNYYEQYF
V: TRBV20-1
size: few
length: 13
J: TRBJ2-7

CDR3: CASSPRDLRADTQYF
V: TRBV7-9
size: -
length: 15
J: TRBJ2-3

CDR3: CAVDRGSSMGANNGELFF
V: TRBV30
size: -
length: 18
J: TRBJ2-2

CDR3: CASSSGLAQTYNEQFF
V: TRBV19
size: -
length: 16
J: TRBJ2-1

CDR3: CASSSQGGNTEAFF
V: TRBV5-1
size: many
length: 14
J: TRBJ1-1

CDR3: CASSLIGRGRDEQYF
V: TRBV7-2
size: -
length: 15
J: TRBJ2-7